These T cell receptor beta chains were read from a single sample in a study of CD8+ T cells in alopecia areata. TCRdb keeps only in-frame clones here, not all; method: immunoSEQ multiplex PCR. The sample gives some 210,000 clones, just over 65% of which show up once; around 1.2% is in the top ten. The sample was CD4+ T cells sorted from blood, taken at week 44, from a patient treated with tofacitinib. These receptors came from a human donor with alopecia areata. Each CDR3 is given with its conserved first and last residue. The D gene is left open where the match is weak. Some rows have no size entry. The others give once, few or many, or a class for an expanded clone.

D,V,J,size,DNA,CDR3
TRBD2,TRBV7-2,TRBJ2-3,few,TGTGCCAGCAGCTTATTGGGGGTCGGGGGGGATACGCAGTATTTT,CASSLLGVGGDTQYF
TRBD2,TRBV29-1,TRBJ2-3,-,TGCAGCGTTCCCCCGGGACTAGCGGGGACAGATACGCAGTATTTT,CSVPPGLAGTDTQYF
-,TRBV7-9,TRBJ1-5,few,TGTGCCAGCAGCTTGGAGTTGAGCAATCAGCCCCAGCATTTT,CASSLELSNQPQHF
-,TRBV18,TRBJ2-1,many,TGTGCCAGCTCACCCGGACGTAGTGAGCAGTTCTTC,CASSPGRSEQFF
TRBD1,TRBV29-1,TRBJ1-5,-,TGCAGCGTGGGGGGGACAGGAGATCAGCCCCAGCATTTT,CSVGGTGDQPQHF
-,TRBV4-3,TRBJ2-3,-,TGCGCCAGCAGCCAAGGGGGGCTAAGGACAGATACGCAGTATTTT,CASSQGGLRTDTQYF
TRBD1,TRBV23-1,TRBJ2-7,once,TGCGCCAGCAGTCAGCCCGGACAGGTTGTCGACGAGCAGTACTTC,CASSQPGQVVDEQYF
TRBD1,TRBV4-3,TRBJ2-5,-,TGCGCCAGCAGCCGGACAGGGGGGGAGACCCAGTACTTC,CASSRTGGETQYF
-,TRBV25-1,TRBJ1-2,-,TGTGCCAGCAGTCTCGGATTCTATGGCTACACCTTC,CASSLGFYGYTF
TRBD1,TRBV30,TRBJ1-4,-,TGTGCCTGGAGTTCTGGGACAGGGGAAGGGAGGGCTAATGAAAAACTGTTTTTT,CAWSSGTGEGRANEKLFF
-,TRBV30,TRBJ1-1,few,TGTGCCTGGACCCTAGGTAAATCCAGGGACCTCGCTTTCTTT,CAWTLGKSRDLAFF
-,TRBV18,TRBJ2-5,few,TGTGCCAGCTCACCCTCACCGATCCCTCAAGAGACCCAGTACTTC,CASSPSPIPQETQYF
TRBD1,TRBV10-3,TRBJ2-2,few,TGTGCCATCAGTGAAGGATGGCCGGGACAGGGGAACACCGGGGAGCTGTTTTTT,CAISEGWPGQGNTGELFF
-,TRBV5-1,TRBJ2-7,-,TGCGCCAGCAGCTTAAACAGCCAACCTCTTACGGAGCAGTACTTC,CASSLNSQPLTEQYF
-,TRBV4-1,TRBJ1-6,-,TGCGCCAGCAGCCAAGAGGTCGTTTCGGGCGAAAAAGGGTCCTATAATTCACCCCTCCACTTT,CASSQEVVSGEKGSYNSPLHF
-,TRBV2,TRBJ1-2,-,TGTGCCAGCAAAGGGGATCGGGTGTTCGATGGCTACACCTTC,CASKGDRVFDGYTF
-,TRBV30,TRBJ1-1,once,TGTGCCTTACAGGGATTGAACACTGAAGCTTTCTTT,CALQGLNTEAFF
-,TRBV15,TRBJ2-7,-,TGTGCCACCAGCAGAGGAACAGCCACAATCGGGGAGCAGTACTTC,CATSRGTATIGEQYF
-,TRBV7-2,TRBJ1-2,-,TGTGCCAGCAGCCCCATAGGAAAGAACGATGGCTACACCTTC,CASSPIGKNDGYTF
-,TRBV11-2,TRBJ1-2,-,TGTGCCAGCAGCTTAGGGTTATCTAACTATGGCTACACCTTC,CASSLGLSNYGYTF
-,TRBV30,TRBJ2-1,few,TGTGCCTGGAGTGTAGGCGGGGAGCAGTTCTTC,CAWSVGGEQFF
TRBD1,TRBV11-2,TRBJ2-7,few,TGTGCCAGCAATTTCAGACTTGGGGCAGGGGGCTGGTCCGAGCAGTACTTC,CASNFRLGAGGWSEQYF
-,TRBV5-1,TRBJ2-3,-,TGCGCCAGCAGAAATCGGGTGGATACGCAGTATTTT,CASRNRVDTQYF
TRBD2,TRBV5-1,TRBJ2-3,-,TGCGCCAGCAGCCCCCAGCGGGGTACAGATACGCAGTATTTT,CASSPQRGTDTQYF
-,TRBV4-1,TRBJ1-1,-,TGCGCCAGCGCCCAAGGCGGCAGGGGAAGGCTAATGCCTGAAGCTTTCTTT,CASAQGGRGRLMPEAFF